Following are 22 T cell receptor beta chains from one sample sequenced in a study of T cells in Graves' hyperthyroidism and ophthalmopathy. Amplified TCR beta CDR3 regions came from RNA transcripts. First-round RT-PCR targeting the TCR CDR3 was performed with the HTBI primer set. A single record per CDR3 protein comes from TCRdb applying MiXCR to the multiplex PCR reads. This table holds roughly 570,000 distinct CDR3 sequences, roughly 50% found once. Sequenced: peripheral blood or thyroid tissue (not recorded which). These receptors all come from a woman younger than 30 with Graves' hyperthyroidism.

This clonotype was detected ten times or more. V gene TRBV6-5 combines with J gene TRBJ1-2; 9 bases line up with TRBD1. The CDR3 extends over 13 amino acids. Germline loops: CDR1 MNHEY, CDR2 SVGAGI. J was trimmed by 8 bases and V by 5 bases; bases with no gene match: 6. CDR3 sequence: CASSNPGTGGYTF. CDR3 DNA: TGTGCCAGCAGTAACCCCGGGACAGGGGGCTACACCTTC.

This CDR3 is CATSNTGQGNQPQHF. The CDR3 coding sequence is TGTGCCACCAGCAATACAGGGCAGGGCAATCAGCCCCAGCATTTT. The chain couples TRBV15 to TRBJ1-5; a weak D match, TRBD1 (6 bases). The CDR3 has 15 amino acids. Trimming stripped 4 bases from V and 2 bases from J, with 12 bases between. Germline loops: CDR1 LNHNV, CDR2 YYDKDF (reference sequence).

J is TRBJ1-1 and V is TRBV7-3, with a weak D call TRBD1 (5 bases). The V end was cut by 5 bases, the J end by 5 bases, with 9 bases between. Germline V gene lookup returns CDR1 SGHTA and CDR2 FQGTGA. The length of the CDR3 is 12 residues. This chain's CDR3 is CASSDTGTEAFF. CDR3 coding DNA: TGTGCCAGCAGCGATACAGGAACTGAAGCTTTCTTT.

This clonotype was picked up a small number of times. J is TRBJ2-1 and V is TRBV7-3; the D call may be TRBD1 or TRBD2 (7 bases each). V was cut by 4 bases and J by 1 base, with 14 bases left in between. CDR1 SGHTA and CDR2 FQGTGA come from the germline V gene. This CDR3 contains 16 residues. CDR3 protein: CASSSAGGGSYNEQFF. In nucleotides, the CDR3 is TGTGCCAGCAGCTCAGCAGGGGGGGGTTCCTACAATGAGCAGTTCTTC. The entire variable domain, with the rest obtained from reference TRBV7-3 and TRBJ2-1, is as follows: GAGVSQTPSNKVTEKGKYVELRCDPISGHTALYWYRQSLGQGPEFLIYFQGTGAADDSGLPNDRFFAVRPEGSVSTLKIQRTERGDSAVYLCASSSAGGGSYNEQFFGPGTRLTVL.

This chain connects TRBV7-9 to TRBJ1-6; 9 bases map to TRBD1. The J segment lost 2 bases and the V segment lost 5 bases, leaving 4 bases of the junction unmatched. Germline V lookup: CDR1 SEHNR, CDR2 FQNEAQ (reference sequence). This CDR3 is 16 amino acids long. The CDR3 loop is CASSLDRGAYNSPLHF. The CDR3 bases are TGTGCCAGCAGCCTGGACAGGGGCGCCTATAATTCACCCCTCCACTTT.

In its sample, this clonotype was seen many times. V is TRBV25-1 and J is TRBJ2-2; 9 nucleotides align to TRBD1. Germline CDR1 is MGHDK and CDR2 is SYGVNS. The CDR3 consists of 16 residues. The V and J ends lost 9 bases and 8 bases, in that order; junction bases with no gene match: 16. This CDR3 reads CASRHGTGRLRGELFF. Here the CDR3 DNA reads TGTGCCAGTCGCCATGGGACAGGGCGTCTTCGGGGGGAGCTGTTTTTT.

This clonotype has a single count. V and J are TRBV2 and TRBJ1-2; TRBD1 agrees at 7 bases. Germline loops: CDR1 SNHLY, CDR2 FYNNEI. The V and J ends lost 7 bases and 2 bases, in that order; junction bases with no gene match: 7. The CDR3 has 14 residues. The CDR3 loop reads CASMWTGLNYGYTF. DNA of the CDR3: TGTGCCAGCATGTGGACAGGCTTGAACTATGGCTACACCTTC.

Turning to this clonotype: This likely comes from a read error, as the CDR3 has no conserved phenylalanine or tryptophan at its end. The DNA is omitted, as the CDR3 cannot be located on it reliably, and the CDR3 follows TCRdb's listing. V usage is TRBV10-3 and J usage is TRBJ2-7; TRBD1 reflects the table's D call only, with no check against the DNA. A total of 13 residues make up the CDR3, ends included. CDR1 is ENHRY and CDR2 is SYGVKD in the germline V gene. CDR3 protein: CAISRVGGVRTNT.

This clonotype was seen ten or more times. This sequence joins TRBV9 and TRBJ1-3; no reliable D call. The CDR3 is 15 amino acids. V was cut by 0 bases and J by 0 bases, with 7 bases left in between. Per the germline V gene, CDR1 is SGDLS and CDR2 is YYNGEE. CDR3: CASSVDSGSGNTIYF. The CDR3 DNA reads TGTGCCAGCAGCGTAGACAGTGGCTCTGGAAACACCATATATTTT.

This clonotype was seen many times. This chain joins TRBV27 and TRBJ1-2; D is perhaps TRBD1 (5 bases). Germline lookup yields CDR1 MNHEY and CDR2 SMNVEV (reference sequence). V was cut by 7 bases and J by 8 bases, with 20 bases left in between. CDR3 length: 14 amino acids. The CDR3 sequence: CASTPLLGLEGYTF. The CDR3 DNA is TGTGCCAGCACTCCGCTGTTGGGGCTCGAAGGCTACACCTTC.

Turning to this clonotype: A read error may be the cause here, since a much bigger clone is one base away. CDR3 region: CAGRDPYDYEQYF. The CDR3 region has the DNA TGTGCCGGCAGGGATCCGTACGATTACGAGCAGTACTTC. The chain is built from TRBV6-5 and TRBJ2-7; TRBD1 is a possible D gene (5 bases). Germline CDR1 reads MNHEY; CDR2 reads SVGAGI. The CDR3 totals 13 residues.

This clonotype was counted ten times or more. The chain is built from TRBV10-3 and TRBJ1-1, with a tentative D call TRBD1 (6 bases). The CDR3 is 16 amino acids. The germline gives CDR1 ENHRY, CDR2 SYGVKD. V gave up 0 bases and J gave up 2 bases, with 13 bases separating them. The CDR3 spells CAISESGGGGNTEAFF. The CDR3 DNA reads TGTGCCATCAGTGAGTCGGGAGGGGGGGGCAACACTGAAGCTTTCTTT.

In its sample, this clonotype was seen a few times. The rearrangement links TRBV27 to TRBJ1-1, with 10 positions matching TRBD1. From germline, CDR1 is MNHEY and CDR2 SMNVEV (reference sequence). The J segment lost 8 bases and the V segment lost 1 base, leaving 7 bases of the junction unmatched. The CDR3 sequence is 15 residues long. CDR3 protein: CASSLWGQGRAEAFF. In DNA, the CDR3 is TGTGCCAGCAGTTTATGGGGACAGGGGCGGGCGGAAGCTTTCTTT.

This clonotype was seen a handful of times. CDR3 DNA sequence: TGTGCCTGGAATAACACGGGAATCTGCCTCTCTGGGGCCAACGTCCTGACTTTC. It translates to CAWNNTGICLSGANVLTF. The chain employs TRBV30 and TRBJ2-6; TRBD2 might be the D (5 bases). V was cut by 4 bases and J by 0 bases, with 19 bases left in between. The CDR3 has 18 amino acids. The germline V gene has CDR1 GTSNPN and CDR2 SVGIG (reference sequence). Looking up the rest from reference TRBV30 and TRBJ2-6 gives the full variable domain: SQTIHQWPATLVQPVGSPLSLECTVEGTSNPNLYWYRQAAGRGLQLLFYSVGIGQISSEVPQNLSASRPQDRQFILSSKKLLLSDSGFYLCAWNNTGICLSGANVLTFGAGSRLTVL.

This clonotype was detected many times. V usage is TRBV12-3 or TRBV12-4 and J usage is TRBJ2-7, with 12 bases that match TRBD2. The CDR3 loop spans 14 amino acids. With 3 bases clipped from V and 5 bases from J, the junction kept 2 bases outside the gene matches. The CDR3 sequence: CASSLTSGSHEQYF. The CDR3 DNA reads TGTGCCAGCAGTTTGACTAGCGGGAGTCACGAGCAGTACTTC.

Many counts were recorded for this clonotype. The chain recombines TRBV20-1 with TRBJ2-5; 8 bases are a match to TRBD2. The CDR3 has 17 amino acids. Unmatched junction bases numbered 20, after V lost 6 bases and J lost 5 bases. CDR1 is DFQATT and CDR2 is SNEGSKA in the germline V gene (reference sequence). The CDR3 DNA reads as TGCAGTGCCCCTGGGCTGGTAGCGGGACCCTCAGGCGAGACCCAGTACTTC. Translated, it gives CSAPGLVAGPSGETQYF.

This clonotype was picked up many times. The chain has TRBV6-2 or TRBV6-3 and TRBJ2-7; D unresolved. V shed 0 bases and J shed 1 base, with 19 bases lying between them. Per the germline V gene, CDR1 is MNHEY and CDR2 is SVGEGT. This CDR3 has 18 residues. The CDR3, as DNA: TGTGCCAGCAGTTACTCGAAGCTAACCACGAGCGTATCCTACGAGCAGTACTTC. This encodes CASSYSKLTTSVSYEQYF.

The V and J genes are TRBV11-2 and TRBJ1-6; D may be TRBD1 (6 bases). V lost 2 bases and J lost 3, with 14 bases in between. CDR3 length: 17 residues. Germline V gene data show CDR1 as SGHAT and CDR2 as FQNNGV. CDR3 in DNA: TGTGCCAGCAGCTTATCCCGGACAGCAGTCTATAATTCACCCCTCCACTTT. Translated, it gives CASSLSRTAVYNSPLHF.

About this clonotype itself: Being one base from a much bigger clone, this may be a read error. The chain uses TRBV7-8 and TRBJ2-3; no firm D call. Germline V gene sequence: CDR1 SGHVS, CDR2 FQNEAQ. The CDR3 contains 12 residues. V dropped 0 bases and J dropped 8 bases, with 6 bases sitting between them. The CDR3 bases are TGTGCCAGCAGCTTAGCTCAAACTACGCAGTATTTT. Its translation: CASSLAQTTQYF.

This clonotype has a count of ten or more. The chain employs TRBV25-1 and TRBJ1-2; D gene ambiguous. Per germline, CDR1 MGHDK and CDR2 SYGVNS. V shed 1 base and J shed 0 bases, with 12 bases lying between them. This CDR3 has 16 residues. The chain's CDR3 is CASSEWKNSSNYGYTF. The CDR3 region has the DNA TGTGCCAGCAGTGAATGGAAAAATAGCTCTAACTATGGCTACACCTTC.

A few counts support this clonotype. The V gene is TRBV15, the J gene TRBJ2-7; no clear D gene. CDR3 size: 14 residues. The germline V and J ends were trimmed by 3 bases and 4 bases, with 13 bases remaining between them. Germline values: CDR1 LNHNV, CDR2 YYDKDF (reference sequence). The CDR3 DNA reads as TGTGCCACCAGCAGTGAAAGAGTAGGGTACGAGCAGTACTTC. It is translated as CATSSERVGYEQYF.

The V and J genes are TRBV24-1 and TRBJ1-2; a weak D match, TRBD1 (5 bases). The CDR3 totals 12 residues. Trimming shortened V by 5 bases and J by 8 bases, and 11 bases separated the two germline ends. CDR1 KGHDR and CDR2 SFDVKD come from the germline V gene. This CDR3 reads CATSGLRDGYTF. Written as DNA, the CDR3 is TGTGCCACCAGTGGCCTTCGGGACGGCTACACCTTC.